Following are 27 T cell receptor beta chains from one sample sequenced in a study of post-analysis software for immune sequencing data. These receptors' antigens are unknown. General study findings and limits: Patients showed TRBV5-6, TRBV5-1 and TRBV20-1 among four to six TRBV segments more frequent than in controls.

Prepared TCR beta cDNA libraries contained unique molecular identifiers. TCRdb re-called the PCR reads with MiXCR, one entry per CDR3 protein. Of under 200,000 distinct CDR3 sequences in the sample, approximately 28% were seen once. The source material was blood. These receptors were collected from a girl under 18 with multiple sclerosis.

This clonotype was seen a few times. The CDR3 reads CASSLREAYEQYF. CDR3 in DNA: TGTGCCAGCAGCCTACGTGAGGCCTACGAGCAGTACTTC. The chain couples TRBV7-9 to TRBJ2-7; D remains ambiguous. The CDR3 contains 13 residues. Germline V gene lookup returns CDR1 SEHNR and CDR2 FQNEAQ (reference sequence). V lost 5 bases, J lost 2 bases, and 10 bases lay in between.

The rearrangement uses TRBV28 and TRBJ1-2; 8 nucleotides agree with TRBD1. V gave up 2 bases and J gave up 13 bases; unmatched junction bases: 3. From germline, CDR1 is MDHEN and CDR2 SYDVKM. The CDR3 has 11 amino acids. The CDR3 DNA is TGTGCCAGCAGTTTACCCGGGACAGGCACCTTC. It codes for CASSLPGTGTF.

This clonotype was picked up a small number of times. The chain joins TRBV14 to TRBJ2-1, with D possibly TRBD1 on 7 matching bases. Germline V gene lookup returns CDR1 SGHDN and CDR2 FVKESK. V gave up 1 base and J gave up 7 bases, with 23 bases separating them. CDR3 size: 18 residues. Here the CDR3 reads CASSQVAPGSTGRNEQFF. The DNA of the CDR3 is TGTGCCAGCAGCCAAGTTGCCCCAGGATCGACAGGGAGGAATGAGCAGTTCTTC. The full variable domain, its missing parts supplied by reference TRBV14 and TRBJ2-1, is EAGVTQFPSHSVIEKGQTVTLRCDPISGHDNLYWYRRVMGKEIKFLLHFVKESKQDESGMPNNRFLAERTGGTYSTLKVQPAELEDSGVYFCASSQVAPGSTGRNEQFFGPGTRLTVL.

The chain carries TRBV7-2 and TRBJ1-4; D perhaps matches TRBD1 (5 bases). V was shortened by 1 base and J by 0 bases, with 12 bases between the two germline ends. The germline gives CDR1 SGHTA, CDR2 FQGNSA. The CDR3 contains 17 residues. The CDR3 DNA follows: TGTGCCAGCAGCTTAGTGGGACCCGCGGCAACTAATGAAAAACTGTTTTTT. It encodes CASSLVGPAATNEKLFF.

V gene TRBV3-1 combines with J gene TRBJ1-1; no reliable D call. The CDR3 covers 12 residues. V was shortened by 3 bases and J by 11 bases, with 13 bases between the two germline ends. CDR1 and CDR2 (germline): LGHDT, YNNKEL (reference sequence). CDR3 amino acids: CASSHPGLEAFF. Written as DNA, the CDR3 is TGTGCCAGCAGCCACCCGGGGTTGGAGGCTTTCTTT. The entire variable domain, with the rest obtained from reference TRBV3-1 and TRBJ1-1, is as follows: DTAVSQTPKYLVTQMGNDKSIKCEQNLGHDTMYWYKQDSKKFLKIMFSYNNKELIINETVPNRFSPKSPDKAHLNLHINSLELGDSAVYFCASSHPGLEAFFGQGTRLTVV.

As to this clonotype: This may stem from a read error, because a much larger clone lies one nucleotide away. Here the CDR3 DNA reads TGCAGTGCTTATACTGGTTCCTACAATGAGCAGTACTTC. Protein product: CSAYTGSYNEQYF. V usage is TRBV20-1 and J usage is TRBJ2-1; D is uncertain. The DNA end is a closer match to TRBJ2-7, so the J assignment may be wrong. From germline, CDR1 is DFQATT and CDR2 SNEGSKA (reference sequence). The CDR3 has 13 amino acids.

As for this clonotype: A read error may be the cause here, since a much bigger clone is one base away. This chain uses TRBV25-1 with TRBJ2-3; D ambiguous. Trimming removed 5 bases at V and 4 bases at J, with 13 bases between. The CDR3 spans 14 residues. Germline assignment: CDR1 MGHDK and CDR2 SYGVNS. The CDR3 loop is CASSPEQFADTQYF. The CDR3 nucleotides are TGTGCCAGCAGTCCGGAACAGTTCGCAGATACGCAGTATTTT. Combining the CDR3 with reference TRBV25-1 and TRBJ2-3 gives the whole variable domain EADIYQTPRYLVIGTGKKITLECSQTMGHDKMYWYQQDPGMELHLIHYSYGVNSTEKGDLSSESTVSRIRTEHFPLTLESARPSHTSQYLCASSPEQFADTQYFGPGTRLTVL.

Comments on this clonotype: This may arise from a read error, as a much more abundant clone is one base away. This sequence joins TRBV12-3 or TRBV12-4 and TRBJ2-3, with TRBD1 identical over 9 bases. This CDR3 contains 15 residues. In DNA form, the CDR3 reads TGTGCCAGCAGGCGACAGGGGGTAAACACAGATGCGCAGTATTTT. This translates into CASRRQGVNTDAQYF.

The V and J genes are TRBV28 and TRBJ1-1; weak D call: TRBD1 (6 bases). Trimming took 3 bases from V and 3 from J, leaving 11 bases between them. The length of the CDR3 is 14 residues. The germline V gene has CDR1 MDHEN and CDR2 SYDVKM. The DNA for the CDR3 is TGTGCCAGCAGTTTGCAGGGGTGGGACACTGAAGCTTTCTTT. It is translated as CASSLQGWDTEAFF.

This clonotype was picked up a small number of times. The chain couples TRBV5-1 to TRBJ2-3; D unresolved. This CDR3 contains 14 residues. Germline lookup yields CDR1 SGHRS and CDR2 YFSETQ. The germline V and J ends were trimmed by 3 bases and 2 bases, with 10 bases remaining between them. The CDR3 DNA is TGCGCCAGCAGCTCAACAGACCCCACAGATACGCAGTATTTT. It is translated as CASSSTDPTDTQYF.

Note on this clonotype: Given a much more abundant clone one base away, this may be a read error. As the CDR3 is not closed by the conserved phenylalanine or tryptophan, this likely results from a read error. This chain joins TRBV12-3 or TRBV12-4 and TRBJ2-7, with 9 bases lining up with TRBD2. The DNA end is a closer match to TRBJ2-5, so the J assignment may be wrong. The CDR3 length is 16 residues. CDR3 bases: TGTGCCAGCAGTTTAGGTAGTAGCGGGGGCCAGAAGACCCAGTACCTC. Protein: CASSLGSSGGQKTQYL.

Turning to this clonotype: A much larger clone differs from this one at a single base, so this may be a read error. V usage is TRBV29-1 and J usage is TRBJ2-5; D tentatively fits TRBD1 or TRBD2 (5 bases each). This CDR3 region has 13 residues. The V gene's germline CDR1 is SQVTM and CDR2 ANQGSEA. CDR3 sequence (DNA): TGCAGCGTTGAAGTAGGGGATTGGGAGACCCAGGACTTC. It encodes CSVEVGDWETQDF.

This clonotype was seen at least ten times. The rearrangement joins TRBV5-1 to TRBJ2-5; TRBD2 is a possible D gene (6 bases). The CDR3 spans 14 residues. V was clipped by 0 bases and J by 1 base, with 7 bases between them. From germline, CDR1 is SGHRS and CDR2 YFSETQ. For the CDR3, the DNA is TGCGCCAGCAGCTTGGGCGGGATCCAAGAGACCCAGTACTTC. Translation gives CASSLGGIQETQYF. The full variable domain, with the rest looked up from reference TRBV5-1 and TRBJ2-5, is KAGVTQTPRYLIKTRGQQVTLSCSPISGHRSVSWYQQTPGQGLQFLFEYFSETQRNKGNFPGRFSGRQFSNSRSEMNVSTLELGDSALYLCASSLGGIQETQYFGPGTRLLVL.

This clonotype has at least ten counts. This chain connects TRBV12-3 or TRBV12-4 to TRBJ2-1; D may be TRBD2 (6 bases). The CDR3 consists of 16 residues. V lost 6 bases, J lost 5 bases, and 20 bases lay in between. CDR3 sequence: CASSPWVGGIDNEQFF. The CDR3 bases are TGTGCCAGCAGCCCTTGGGTCGGGGGAATCGACAATGAGCAGTTCTTC.

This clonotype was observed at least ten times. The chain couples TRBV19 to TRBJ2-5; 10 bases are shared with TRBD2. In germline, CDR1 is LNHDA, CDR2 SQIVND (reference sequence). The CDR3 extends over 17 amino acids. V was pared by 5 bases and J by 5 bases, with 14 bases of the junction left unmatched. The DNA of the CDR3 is TGTGCCAGTAGTCCGAGAGCGGGAGGGAGATGGGGGGAGACCCAGTACTTC. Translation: CASSPRAGGRWGETQYF.

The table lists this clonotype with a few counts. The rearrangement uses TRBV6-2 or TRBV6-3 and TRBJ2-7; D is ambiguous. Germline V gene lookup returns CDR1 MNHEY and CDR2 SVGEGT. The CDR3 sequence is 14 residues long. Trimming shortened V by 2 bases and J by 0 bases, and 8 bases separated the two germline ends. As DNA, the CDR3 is TGTGCCAGCAGTTACGAGGTGGGCTCCTACGAGCAGTACTTC. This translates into CASSYEVGSYEQYF.

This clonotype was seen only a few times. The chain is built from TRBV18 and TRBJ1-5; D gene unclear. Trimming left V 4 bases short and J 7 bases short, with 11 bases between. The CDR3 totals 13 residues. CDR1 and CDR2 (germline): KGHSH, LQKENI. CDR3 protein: CASSRVSGQPQHF. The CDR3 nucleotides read TGTGCCAGCTCACGGGTCAGTGGGCAGCCCCAGCATTTT.

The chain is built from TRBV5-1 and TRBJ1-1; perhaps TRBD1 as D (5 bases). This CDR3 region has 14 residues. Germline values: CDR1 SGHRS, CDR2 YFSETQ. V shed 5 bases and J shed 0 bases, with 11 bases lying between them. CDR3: CASRTGTVNTEAFF. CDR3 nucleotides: TGCGCCAGCAGAACCGGGACGGTGAACACTGAAGCTTTCTTT.

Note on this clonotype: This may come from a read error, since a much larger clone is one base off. The CDR3 loop reads CSVPRGGQVTYEQYF. For the CDR3, the DNA is TGCAGTGTCCCCCGGGGGGGACAAGTAACCTACGAGCAGTACTTC. This chain uses TRBV20-1 with TRBJ2-7; the match to TRBD2 covers 8 bases. The junction had 13 bases not matched to a gene; V was cut back by 7 bases and J by 2 bases. Germline V gene sequence: CDR1 DFQATT, CDR2 SNEGSKA (reference sequence). The CDR3 is 15 residues long.

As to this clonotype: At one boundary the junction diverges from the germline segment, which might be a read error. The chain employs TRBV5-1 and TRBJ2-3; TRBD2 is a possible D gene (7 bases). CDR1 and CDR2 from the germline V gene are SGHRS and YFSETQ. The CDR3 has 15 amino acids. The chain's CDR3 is CTSRRGRNYTDTQYF. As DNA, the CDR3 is TGCACCAGCAGGCGGGGGCGAAATTACACAGATACGCAGTATTTT.

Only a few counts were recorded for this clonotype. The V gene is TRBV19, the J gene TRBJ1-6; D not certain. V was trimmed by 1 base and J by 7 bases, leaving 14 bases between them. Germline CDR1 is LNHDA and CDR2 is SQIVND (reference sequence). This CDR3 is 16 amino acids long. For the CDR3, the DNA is TGTGCCAGTAGTATAGTTGACGGGAGCCTCAATTCACCCCTCCACTTT. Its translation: CASSIVDGSLNSPLHF.

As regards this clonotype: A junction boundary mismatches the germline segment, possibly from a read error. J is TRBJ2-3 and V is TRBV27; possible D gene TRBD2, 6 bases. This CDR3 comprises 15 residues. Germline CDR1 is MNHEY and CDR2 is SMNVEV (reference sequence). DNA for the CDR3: TGTGCCAGCAGTTTGGGCGGGACCAGCACAGGTACGCAGTATTTT. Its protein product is CASSLGGTSTGTQYF.

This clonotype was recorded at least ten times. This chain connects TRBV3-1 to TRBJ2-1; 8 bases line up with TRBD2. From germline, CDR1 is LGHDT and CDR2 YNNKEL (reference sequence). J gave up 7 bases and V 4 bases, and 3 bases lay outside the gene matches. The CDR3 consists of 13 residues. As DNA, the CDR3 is TGTGCCAGCAGCCTCGGGGGGGGGAATGAGCAGTTCTTC. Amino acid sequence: CASSLGGGNEQFF.

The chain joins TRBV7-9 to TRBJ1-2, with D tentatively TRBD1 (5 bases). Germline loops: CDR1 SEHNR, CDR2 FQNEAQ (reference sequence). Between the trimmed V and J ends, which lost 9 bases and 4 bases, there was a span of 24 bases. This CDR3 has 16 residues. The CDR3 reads CASGEYGGALGYGYTF. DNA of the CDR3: TGTGCCAGTGGGGAGTACGGAGGGGCACTGGGCTATGGCTACACCTTC.

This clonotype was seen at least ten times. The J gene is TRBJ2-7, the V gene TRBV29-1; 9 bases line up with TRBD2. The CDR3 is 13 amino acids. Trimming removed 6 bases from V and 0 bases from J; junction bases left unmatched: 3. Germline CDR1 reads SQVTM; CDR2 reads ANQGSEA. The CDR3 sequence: CSVRTSVSYEQYF. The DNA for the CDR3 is TGCAGCGTCAGGACTAGCGTCTCCTACGAGCAGTACTTC.

The CDR3 loop reads CASSEQREEYEQYF. The CDR3 DNA reads TGTGCCAGCAGTGAACAGCGGGAGGAATACGAGCAGTACTTC. The chain is built from TRBV2 and TRBJ2-7, with 9 bases aligning to TRBD2. Germline V gives CDR1 SNHLY, CDR2 FYNNEI. The CDR3 has 14 amino acids. The V segment lost 2 bases and the J segment 4 bases; nucleotides outside the gene matches: 3. The entire variable domain, with the rest obtained from reference TRBV2 and TRBJ2-7, is as follows: EPEVTQTPSHQVTQMGQEVILRCVPISNHLYFYWYRQILGQKVEFLVSFYNNEISEKSEIFDDQFSVERPDGSNFTLKIRSTKLEDSAMYFCASSEQREEYEQYFGPGTRLTVT.

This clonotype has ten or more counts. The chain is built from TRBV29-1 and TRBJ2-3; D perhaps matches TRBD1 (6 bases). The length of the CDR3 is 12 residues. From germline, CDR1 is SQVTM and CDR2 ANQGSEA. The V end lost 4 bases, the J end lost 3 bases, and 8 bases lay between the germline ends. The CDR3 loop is CSVAGATDTQYF. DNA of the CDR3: TGCAGCGTTGCAGGGGCTACAGATACGCAGTATTTT.